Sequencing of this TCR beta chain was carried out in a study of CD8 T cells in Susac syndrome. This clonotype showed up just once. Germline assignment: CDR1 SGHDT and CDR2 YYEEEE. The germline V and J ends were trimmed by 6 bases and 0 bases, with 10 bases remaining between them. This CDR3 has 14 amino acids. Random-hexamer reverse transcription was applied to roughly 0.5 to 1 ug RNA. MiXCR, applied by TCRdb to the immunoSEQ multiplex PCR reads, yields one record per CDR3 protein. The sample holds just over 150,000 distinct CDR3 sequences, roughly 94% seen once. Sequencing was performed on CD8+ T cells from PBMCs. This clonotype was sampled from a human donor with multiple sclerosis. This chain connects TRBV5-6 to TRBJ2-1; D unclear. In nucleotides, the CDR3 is TGTGCCAGCACCTCGACGGCCTCCTACAATGAGCAGTTCTTC. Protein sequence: CASTSTASYNEQFF.